This entry features one TCR beta chain sequence. Only in-frame clones appear in the TCRdb table, and some are missing; sequencing was by immunoSEQ multiplex PCR. The repertoire holds fewer than 20,000 clones, around nine tenths seen once, with 6.9% in the top ten. The CDR3 has 12 amino acids. The V end was cut by 7 bases, the J end by 0 bases, with 4 bases between. Per the germline V gene, CDR1 is WSHSY and CDR2 is SAAADI. The record originates from a study of PD-1 blockade in classical Hodgkin lymphoma. Documented time point: newly diagnosed, previously untreated cHL patient sample. Untreated, newly diagnosed classical Hodgkin lymphoma PBMCs were comparators.

The chain combines TRBV10-2 with TRBJ2-4; D unclear. The TCR was taken from a human donor with classical Hodgkin lymphoma. The specimen was peripheral blood mononuclear cells (PBMCs). DNA of the CDR3: TGCGCCAGCAAGGGAGCCAAAAACATTCAGTACTTC. Translated, it gives CASKGAKNIQYF.